The 8 T cell receptor beta chains below were found in one sample sequenced in a study of cytomegalovirus exposure and HLA in healthy donors. Libraries were prepared by immunoSEQ multiplex PCR; TCRdb keeps only in-frame clonotypes and omits some of them. This table has roughly 120,000 clones, roughly 90% appearing once. The sample taken for sequencing was PBMCs. The receptors come from a woman aged 18-30 years in good health and CMV-seropositive.

This chain uses TRBV14 with TRBJ2-1; the D gene is possibly TRBD2 (6 bases). This CDR3 contains 13 residues. Trimming pared 6 bases from V and 8 bases from J, leaving 14 bases between. Germline CDR1 and CDR2: SGHDN and FVKESK. The CDR3 sequence is CASRTRPEDEQFF. The CDR3 DNA sequence: TGTGCCAGCAGGACTAGGCCAGAGGATGAGCAGTTCTTC. The full variable domain, rest sourced from reference TRBV14 and TRBJ2-1, is EAGVTQFPSHSVIEKGQTVTLRCDPISGHDNLYWYRRVMGKEIKFLLHFVKESKQDESGMPNNRFLAERTGGTYSTLKVQPAELEDSGVYFCASRTRPEDEQFFGPGTRLTVL.

The V gene is TRBV9, the J gene TRBJ2-3; TRBD2 matches at 9 bases. The CDR3 runs to 18 residues. Germline values: CDR1 SGDLS, CDR2 YYNGEE. V shed 4 bases and J 4 bases; nucleotides not matched to a gene: 16. Here the CDR3 DNA reads TGTGCCAGCAGCCCCTCGGATAGCGGGGGCATCCGACCAGATACGCAGTATTTT. Translated: CASSPSDSGGIRPDTQYF.

The rearrangement links TRBV29-1 to TRBJ2-3; 9 bases align to TRBD1. This CDR3 comprises 16 residues. Germline assignment: CDR1 SQVTM and CDR2 ANQGSEA. Germline trimming cut 1 base from V and 4 bases from J; bases unmatched to any gene: 9. The CDR3 spells CSVEGGTDRGPDTQYF. The CDR3, as DNA: TGCAGCGTTGAAGGTGGTACGGACAGGGGCCCAGATACGCAGTATTTT.

This clone came up a few times. The chain has TRBV18 and TRBJ2-7; 7 nucleotides agree with TRBD1. The V gene's germline CDR1 is KGHSH and CDR2 LQKENI. V trimming: 4 bases; J trimming: 3 bases; junction bases outside the gene matches: 3. The CDR3 consists of 13 residues. The DNA for the CDR3 is TGTGCCAGCTCACTGAGGGACAGCTACGAGCAGTACTTC. This sequence encodes CASSLRDSYEQYF.

This clone has only a few counts. The chain links TRBV27 to TRBJ2-7, with 8 bases fitting TRBD2. After removal of 6 bases from V and 5 bases from J, the junction contained 12 bases not matched to a gene. Germline CDR1 is MNHEY and CDR2 is SMNVEV (reference sequence). The CDR3 contains 15 residues. In nucleotides, the CDR3 is TGTGCCAGCAGCTCTCGGCGGGAGGCCCCTAACGAGCAGTACTTC. Its protein product is CASSSRREAPNEQYF.

The sample holds a few counts of this clone. The rearrangement uses TRBV7-9 and TRBJ2-7, with 7 bases identical to TRBD1. CDR1 is SEHNR and CDR2 is FQNEAQ in the germline V gene (reference sequence). CDR3 length equals 15 residues. Unmatched junction bases numbered 11, after V lost 5 bases and J lost 4 bases. The CDR3 here is CASSSTTGFPYEQYF. For the CDR3, the DNA is TGTGCCAGCAGCAGTACGACAGGGTTCCCTTACGAGCAGTACTTC.

The gene calls are TRBV19 and TRBJ1-4; D not certain. The CDR3 runs 16 residues. The V and J ends lost 2 bases and 2 bases respectively, with 12 bases between them. Germline CDR1 and CDR2: LNHDA and SQIVND (reference sequence). For the CDR3, the DNA is TGTGCCAGTAGTATAAAACCTTTAGCCACTAATGAAAAACTGTTTTTT. Amino acid sequence: CASSIKPLATNEKLFF. The full variable domain, completed using reference TRBV19 and TRBJ1-4, is DGGITQSPKYLFRKEGQNVTLSCEQNLNHDAMYWYRQDPGQGLRLIYYSQIVNDFQKGDIAEGYSVSREKKESFPLTVTSAQKNPTAFYLCASSIKPLATNEKLFFGSGTQLSVL.

V and J are TRBV4-2 and TRBJ1-1; a weak D match, TRBD1 (6 bases). Germline CDR1 is LGHNA and CDR2 is YNFKEQ. Trimming left V 0 bases short and J 0 bases short, with 20 bases between. The CDR3 consists of 19 residues. CDR3 nucleotides: TGTGCCAGCAGCCAAGATGAGCGGGGGGGCACGGGGCTGAACACTGAAGCTTTCTTT. Its translation: CASSQDERGGTGLNTEAFF.